The rows below give T cell receptor beta chains drawn from one sample of a study of response to subunit inactivated influenza vaccine. From the RT-PCR reads, TCRdb called clonotypes with MiXCR, one entry per CDR3 protein. This repertoire shows some 600,000 distinct CDR3 sequences, 11% to 15% found once; its top ten account for about 7.6%. This specimen was PBMCs from blood, taken roughly 15 days before vaccination. The receptor source for this set is a man over 45 who received an inactivated influenza vaccine. CDR3s include the opening cysteine and the closing phenylalanine or tryptophan. Fields, in order: V gene, clone size, D gene, J gene, CDR3 DNA, CDR3 protein. A D gene is named only where the DNA matches it firmly. Size values are once, few and many counts, or a class for expanded clones, and some rows have none.

>TRBV12-3/TRBV12-4|.|TRBD2|TRBJ2-5
TGTGCCAGCAGTTTAGGGAGGACTAGTACGGAGACCCAGTACTTC
CASSLGRTSTETQYF
>TRBV6-5|once|.|TRBJ2-7
TGTGCCAGCAGTTACTCGGTACGGGGTGAGGGGCGGGCCTACGAGCAGTACTTC
CASSYSVRGEGRAYEQYF
>TRBV6-2/TRBV6-3|.|.|TRBJ2-5
TGTGCCAGCACAACGCCCAGGGAGTACCAAGAGACCCAGTACTTC
CASTTPREYQETQYF
>TRBV10-3|few|TRBD1|TRBJ2-1
TGTGCCATCAGAGGACAGGGGGCATACAATGAGCAGTTCTTC
CAIRGQGAYNEQFF
>TRBV19|few|.|TRBJ1-2
TGTGCCAGTAGCCAGCCGCAGGGGTTGAATGGCTACACCTTC
CASSQPQGLNGYTF
>TRBV7-7|few|.|TRBJ2-2
TGTGCTAGCAGCTTAATCGCAGGGCGCACCGGGGAGCTGTTTTTT
CASSLIAGRTGELFF
>TRBV5-1|.|.|TRBJ2-7
TGCGCCAGCCACAAGGACCCAGGCACCTACGAGCAGTACTTC
CASHKDPGTYEQYF
>TRBV5-1|.|TRBD2|TRBJ2-7
TGCGCCAGCAGCCTAGTGACTAGCGGGAGAGAGTTGGTCTACGAGCAGTACTTC
CASSLVTSGRELVYEQYF
>TRBV20-1|.|TRBD1|TRBJ1-1
TGCAGTGCTAGCGGCGGGGACAGACAAAAGAACACTGAAGCTTTCTTT
CSASGGDRQKNTEAFF
>TRBV11-2|.|TRBD2|TRBJ2-5
TGTGCCAGCAGCCTGGGGACTAGCGGGAGGTACCAAGAGACCCAGTACTTC
CASSLGTSGRYQETQYF
>TRBV11-2|few|.|TRBJ2-3
TGTGCCAGCAGCTCTAGTGGGATACGCACAGATACGCAGTATTTT
CASSSSGIRTDTQYF
>TRBV4-2|few|TRBD1|TRBJ1-6
TGTGCCAGCAGCCAAAGGACAGGTTCCGGGAATAATTCACCCCTCCACTTT
CASSQRTGSGNNSPLHF
>TRBV11-2|few|TRBD2|TRBJ2-7
TGTGCCAGCAGCCCGGAACTAGCGAGGAACCTCGAGCAGTACTTC
CASSPELARNLEQYF
>TRBV12-3/TRBV12-4|.|.|TRBJ2-1
TGTGCCAGCAGTCAGACTTTCTACAATGAGCAGTTCTTC
CASSQTFYNEQFF
>TRBV12-3/TRBV12-4|.|.|TRBJ2-5
TGTGCCAGCAGTTTAATATTGGGCAGGGAGAGACAAGAGACCCAGTACTTC
CASSLILGRERQETQYF
>TRBV11-1|.|.|TRBJ2-1
TGTGCCAGCAGTGCTCTGGGAGTAGATGAGCAGTTCTTC
CASSALGVDEQFF
>TRBV15|.|TRBD2|TRBJ2-7
TGTGCCACCAGCAGAGCTAGCGGGGTCGACGAGCAGTACTTC
CATSRASGVDEQYF
>TRBV20-1|many|TRBD2|TRBJ2-7
TGCAGTGCTAGAGTGAGGGCAGGGACTATTTTAAGCGAGCAGTACTTC
CSARVRAGTILSEQYF
>TRBV12-3/TRBV12-4|.|.|TRBJ2-7
TGTGCCAGCAGACAATCCTACGAGCAGTACTTC
CASRQSYEQYF
>TRBV15|few|.|TRBJ2-3
TGTGCCACCAGCAGGGGATGGGCAGATACGCAGTATTTT
CATSRGWADTQYF
>TRBV20-1|few|.|TRBJ1-1
TGCAGTGCCCCGGACGGCCCTGAGACTGAAGCTTTCTTT
CSAPDGPETEAFF
>TRBV11-2|.|.|TRBJ2-3
TGTGCCAGCAGCAACCTGGGGGGGCGGACAGATACGCAGTATTTT
CASSNLGGRTDTQYF
>TRBV7-2|.|.|TRBJ2-7
TGTGCCAGCACCCTCGCGGGGTTTTACGAGCAGTACTTC
CASTLAGFYEQYF
>TRBV7-9|.|.|TRBJ1-2
TGTGCCAGCAGTTCTACATGGTCCATGACCCATGGCTACACCTTC
CASSSTWSMTHGYTF
>TRBV20-1|.|TRBD1|TRBJ1-6
TGCAGTGCTGACCCGACAGGGGGTAGATCATCCCTCCACTTT
CSADPTGGRSSLHF
>TRBV10-3|.|TRBD1|TRBJ1-1
TGTGCCATCAAGAGGGGGACAGGGGATGTCACTGAAGCTTTCTTT
CAIKRGTGDVTEAFF
>TRBV6-5|few|TRBD2|TRBJ2-3
TGTGCCAGCAGTTATTTAGCGGGCAACACAGATACGCAGTATTTT
CASSYLAGNTDTQYF
>TRBV5-4|few|TRBD1|TRBJ1-2
TGTGCCAGCAGCGCGATAACGACAGGGGGAGGCTACACCTTC
CASSAITTGGGYTF
>TRBV15|many|TRBD2|TRBJ2-1
TGTGCCACCAGCCTGCGGGGGTCCCCCTACAATGAGCAGTTCTTC
CATSLRGSPYNEQFF
>TRBV20-1|many|.|TRBJ2-2
TGCAGTGCTCTTCCGCGAGGGGCCTTGGAGCTGTTTTTT
CSALPRGALELFF
>TRBV5-1|.|.|TRBJ1-1
TGCGCCAGCAGCACGGGGGGCACGCTAAAGGGGGCTGAAGCTTTCTTT
CASSTGGTLKGAEAFF
>TRBV5-1|few|.|TRBJ1-1
TGCGCCAGCAGCCCCACGACCGCAGGGAAAGCTGAAGCTTTCTTT
CASSPTTAGKAEAFF
>TRBV5-1|.|.|TRBJ1-1
TGCGCCAGCAGCTTGGAGGGGGGTAGGGACACTGAAGCTTTCTTT
CASSLEGGRDTEAFF
>TRBV27|.|.|TRBJ2-3
TGTGCCAGCAGTTTCGTAGGACAGTGGGCTCTGGTTACGCAGTATTTT
CASSFVGQWALVTQYF
>TRBV28|.|.|TRBJ2-5
TGTGCCAGCAGTAGGGGGGTAGAGACCCAGAACTTC
CASSRGVETQNF
>TRBV19|.|.|TRBJ2-7
TGTGCCAGTAGTACCGACGGAGGTCTGGAGCAGTACTTC
CASSTDGGLEQYF
>TRBV15|.|.|TRBJ2-1
TGTGCCACCAGCAGAGGTGCCGGGGGGCGCTACAATGAGCAGTTCTTC
CATSRGAGGRYNEQFF
>TRBV7-8|few|.|TRBJ1-1
TGTGCCAGCAGTTCCACGACGAGGGGATCCGGTACTGAAGCTTTCTTT
CASSSTTRGSGTEAFF
>TRBV4-1|.|.|TRBJ2-5
TGCGCCAGCAGCCAAGAGTCGGGGTTGGCGACCCAGTACTTC
CASSQESGLATQYF
>TRBV18|once|.|TRBJ2-4
TGTGCCAGCTCCCCGCCCGAGAACAGAAACATTCAGTACTTC
CASSPPENRNIQYF
>TRBV6-1|few|TRBD2|TRBJ2-1
TGTGCCAGCAGTGAAGCGTCTAGCGGGAGGTACAATGAGCAGTTCTTC
CASSEASSGRYNEQFF
>TRBV6-5|few|.|TRBJ2-4
TGTGCCAGCAGTTACTCGGATAGGGACATTCAGTACTTC
CASSYSDRDIQYF
>TRBV29-1|few|.|TRBJ2-5
TGCAGCGTGCGGCATCGTCGCTCGGGAGAGACCCAGTACTTC
CSVRHRRSGETQYF
>TRBV5-5|few|TRBD2|TRBJ2-1
TGTGCCAGCAGCTCCCGGGTCACTAGCGGGATCAACAATGAGCAGTTCTTC
CASSSRVTSGINNEQFF
>TRBV9|few|TRBD2|TRBJ2-1
TGTGCCAGCAGCCTTAGGACTAGTCGGTTCGATGAGCAGTTCTTC
CASSLRTSRFDEQFF
>TRBV15|few|.|TRBJ2-2
TGTGCCACCAGCATTCCAACCGGGGAGCTGTTTTTT
CATSIPTGELFF
>TRBV20-1|.|TRBD1|TRBJ1-3
TGCAGTGCTAGAGCCGGGACAGGCGGAAACACCATATATTTT
CSARAGTGGNTIYF
>TRBV5-1|once|.|TRBJ2-7
TGCGCCAGCAGTTCTTTCATCAATGCGGATCCCTACGAGCAGTACTTC
CASSSFINADPYEQYF
>TRBV15|.|.|TRBJ1-5
TGTGCCACCAGCAGAGATTTTGACGGGACTGATCAGCCCCAGCATTTT
CATSRDFDGTDQPQHF
>TRBV7-2|.|.|TRBJ2-6
TGTGCCAGCAGCCCCCCAATTGCTGCGGCCAACGTCCTGACTTTC
CASSPPIAAANVLTF
>TRBV7-2|.|TRBD2|TRBJ2-1
TGTGCCAGCAGCTTAGCTAGCGGGAGGGCCGATTTAGAGAATGAGCAGTTCTTC
CASSLASGRADLENEQFF
>TRBV4-3|few|.|TRBJ2-3
TGCGCCAGCAGCCAAGGGTACAGGATGCAGGGGGATACGCAGTATTTT
CASSQGYRMQGDTQYF
>TRBV7-3|.|.|TRBJ2-5
TGTGCCAGCAGCTTAACACCCCTCCTCGGCGAGACCCAGTACTTC
CASSLTPLLGETQYF